These 2 T cell receptor beta chains originate from one sample sequenced in a study of blood T cell repertoires in COVID-19. Using immunoSEQ multiplex PCR, the repertoire was profiled, and TCRdb retains in-frame clones only, with some absent. The sample carries some 240,000 clones, approximately 92% recorded once. What was sequenced was peripheral blood. These receptors originate from a middle-aged woman who had recovered from COVID-19.

V gene TRBV2 combines with J gene TRBJ2-7, with D hard to call. CDR3 length: 13 residues. Germline V gene data show CDR1 as SNHLY and CDR2 as FYNNEI. V lost 8 bases and J 3 bases, leaving 14 bases between the germline ends. The chain's CDR3 is CASWSRLVYEQYV. The CDR3 bases are TGTGCCAGCTGGTCGAGACTTGTCTACGAGCAGTACGTC.

This clone was recorded a few times. The V call is TRBV30, the J call TRBJ2-7; D uncertain. Germline CDR1 reads GTSNPN; CDR2 reads SVGIG (reference sequence). V was shortened by 3 bases and J by 0 bases, with 12 bases between the two germline ends. This CDR3 region has 14 residues. This CDR3 is CAWRWAASSYEQYF. CDR3 nucleotide sequence: TGTGCCTGGAGGTGGGCCGCGAGCTCCTACGAGCAGTACTTC.